Shown below are 21 T cell receptor beta chains from a single sample sequenced in a study of blood T cells in healthy people across ages. Next came a second PCR, run for 7 to 11 cycles, which used a sample-barcoded 5' primer along with a J-beta primer mix. From the 5' RACE reads, TCRdb called clonotypes with MiXCR, one entry per CDR3 protein. The table records hundreds of thousands of distinct CDR3 sequences, 20% to 25% of them present only once. Sequenced: blood. All receptors derive from an older man in good health.

This clonotype was counted only a few times. V usage is TRBV18 and J usage is TRBJ2-5; no firm D call. CDR3 length: 13 residues. V lost 3 bases and J 5 bases, leaving 10 bases between the germline ends. Looked up from germline, CDR1 is KGHSH and CDR2 is LQKENI. The CDR3 DNA sequence: TGTGCCAGCTCACCGGTGCGGACCGAGACCCAGTACTTC. This sequence encodes CASSPVRTETQYF.

The chain is built from TRBV24-1 and TRBJ2-7; D not resolved. The CDR3 is 11 residues long. V was trimmed by 9 bases and J by 6 bases, leaving 11 bases between them. In germline, CDR1 is KGHDR, CDR2 SFDVKD. The DNA for the CDR3 is TGTGCCACCGAACAACACTCCGAGCAGTACTTC. It translates to CATEQHSEQYF.

This clonotype has just a few counts. The chain employs TRBV6-6 and TRBJ2-3; a weak D match, TRBD1 (6 bases). The V gene's germline CDR1 is MNHNY and CDR2 SVGAGI (reference sequence). The CDR3 is made up of 15 amino acids. Trimming removed 7 bases from V and 6 bases from J, with 20 bases in between. The CDR3 DNA sequence: TGTGCCAGCAACCACCTAAAAACAGGGACCGATACGCAGTATTTT. Amino acids: CASNHLKTGTDTQYF.

In its sample, this clonotype was seen a few times. The chain uses TRBV24-1 and TRBJ2-3; D gene uncertain. Germline CDR1 reads KGHDR; CDR2 reads SFDVKD. CDR3 size: 13 residues. V lost 4 bases, J lost 6 bases, and 10 bases lay in between. CDR3 nucleotides: TGTGCCACCAGTGACCCCATTAAGGATACGCAGTATTTT. Translating it yields CATSDPIKDTQYF.

This clonotype was counted a few times. V usage is TRBV27 and J usage is TRBJ1-1, with 11 bases identical to TRBD1. CDR1 and CDR2 (germline): MNHEY, SMNVEV (reference sequence). The CDR3 extends over 16 amino acids. V trimming: 5 bases; J trimming: 6 bases; junction bases outside the gene matches: 11. The CDR3 reads CASSMDRGLKWAEAFF. The CDR3 DNA sequence: TGTGCCAGCAGTATGGACAGGGGGCTTAAGTGGGCTGAAGCTTTCTTT.

This clonotype was seen ten or more times. This chain uses TRBV7-6 with TRBJ2-5; TRBD1 aligns across 7 bases. This CDR3 region has 14 residues. The germline CDR1 and CDR2 sequences are SGHVS and FNYEAQ. After removal of 5 bases from V and 1 base from J, the junction contained 4 bases not matched to a gene. CDR3 nucleotide sequence: TGTGCCAGCAGCGCAGGGACAGCCCAAGAGACCCAGTACTTC. Its translation is CASSAGTAQETQYF.

This chain connects TRBV4-3 to TRBJ1-1; 8 bases are a match to TRBD1. The CDR3 consists of 16 residues. V was clipped by 0 bases and J by 3 bases; unmatched bases: 6. The germline gives CDR1 LGHNA, CDR2 YSLEER. The CDR3, as DNA: TGCGCCAGCAGCCAAGATCCTACAGGGGGTTACACTGAAGCTTTCTTT. Encoded protein: CASSQDPTGGYTEAFF.

The chain joins TRBV6-5 to TRBJ2-1, with D perhaps TRBD2 (7 bases). Per the germline V gene, CDR1 is MNHEY and CDR2 is SVGAGI. This CDR3 is built from 16 residues. Trimming removed 4 bases at V and 5 bases at J, with 18 bases between. CDR3 residues: CASSSTGGRRNNEQFF. The CDR3 nucleotides read TGTGCCAGCAGTTCGACGGGGGGCAGGAGAAACAATGAGCAGTTCTTC.

The chain couples TRBV6-5 to TRBJ1-3; D unresolved. The length of the CDR3 is 17 residues. The V end was cut by 0 bases, the J end by 0 bases, with 12 bases between. The germline V gene has CDR1 MNHEY and CDR2 SVGAGI. CDR3 in DNA: TGTGCCAGCAGTTACTCGATGAGCTTGGGCTCTGGAAACACCATATATTTT. It specifies CASSYSMSLGSGNTIYF.

This clonotype has a count of ten or more. This chain connects TRBV18 to TRBJ2-7; D gene unclear. CDR1 KGHSH and CDR2 LQKENI come from the germline V gene. The V end lost 3 bases, the J end lost 7 bases, and 7 bases lay between the germline ends. The CDR3 is made up of 11 amino acids. CDR3 bases: TGTGCCAGCTCACCCGCCGAAGAGCAGTACTTC. This gives the protein CASSPAEEQYF.

The chain uses TRBV29-1 and TRBJ1-5; no clear D. CDR1 is SQVTM, CDR2 ANQGSEA, per germline. V lost 4 bases, J lost 4 bases, and 14 bases lay in between. This CDR3 is 14 amino acids long. The CDR3 bases are TGCAGCGTTGGGGAGGGAGCCAGGAATCAGCCCCAGCATTTT. Residues: CSVGEGARNQPQHF.

This clonotype was detected a few times. The rearrangement joins TRBV14 to TRBJ1-4; 7 nucleotides line up with TRBD1. Germline loops: CDR1 SGHDN, CDR2 FVKESK. Losses at the gene ends were 6 bases for V and 5 bases for J; bases not matched to a gene: 12. This CDR3 is 16 amino acids long. The CDR3 DNA is TGTGCCAGCAGTTATAACAGGGGAAAAAAGAATGAAAAACTGTTTTTT. Its translation: CASSYNRGKKNEKLFF.

This chain connects TRBV4-3 to TRBJ1-1, with 8 bases fitting TRBD1. CDR3 length: 15 residues. J was trimmed by 3 bases and V by 4 bases; bases with no gene match: 7. Germline assignment: CDR1 LGHNA and CDR2 YSLEER. The CDR3, as DNA: TGCGCCAGCAGCCCCGACTGGACAGGGTACACTGAAGCTTTCTTT. Its translation: CASSPDWTGYTEAFF.

CDR3 residues: CASSLTGTAQMNTEAFF. DNA for the CDR3: TGTGCCAGCAGCTTAACTGGGACAGCACAAATGAACACTGAAGCTTTCTTT. The chain has TRBV7-3 and TRBJ1-1; TRBD1 agrees at 7 bases. The J segment lost 0 bases and the V segment lost 0 bases, leaving 7 bases of the junction unmatched. This CDR3 contains 17 residues. Germline CDR1 SGHTA, CDR2 FQGTGA.

The chain is built from TRBV6-6 and TRBJ2-3; 8 bases line up with TRBD2. There are 16 residues in the CDR3. V lost 2 bases to trimming and J lost 1 base; unmatched junction nucleotides: 5. Germline loops: CDR1 MNHNY, CDR2 SVGAGI (reference sequence). CDR3 amino acids: CASSYPSGGGTDTQYF. The CDR3 DNA is TGTGCCAGCAGTTACCCCAGCGGGGGAGGCACAGATACGCAGTATTTT.

This chain uses TRBV5-1 with TRBJ2-7; D possibly uses TRBD1 or TRBD2 (6 bases each). Trimming shortened V by 10 bases and J by 0 bases, and 26 bases separated the two germline ends. There are 17 residues in the CDR3. Germline V gene lookup returns CDR1 SGHRS and CDR2 YFSETQ. This CDR3 is CAGTSRGVHRSSYEQYF. In nucleotides, the CDR3 is TGCGCCGGCACATCTAGGGGGGTCCATAGGAGCTCCTACGAGCAGTACTTC.

This clonotype appeared a few times. This chain links TRBV7-9 with TRBJ1-5; TRBD1 agrees at 9 bases. This CDR3 region has 15 residues. Germline V gene lookup returns CDR1 SEHNR and CDR2 FQNEAQ (reference sequence). V shed 4 bases and J 5 bases; nucleotides not matched to a gene: 6. CDR3 in DNA: TGTGCCAGCAGCTCGGACAGGGGTGGGTATCAGCCCCAGCATTTT. Translation gives CASSSDRGGYQPQHF.

The sample holds a few counts of this clonotype. The chain links TRBV6-5 to TRBJ1-2, with D perhaps matching TRBD1 (5 bases). Trimming shortened V by 4 bases and J by 5 bases, and 14 bases separated the two germline ends. Germline CDR1 is MNHEY and CDR2 is SVGAGI. CDR3 length: 14 amino acids. The CDR3 nucleotides read TGTGCCAGCAGTTTCACGACAGACTCTTATGGCTACACCTTC. Translating gives CASSFTTDSYGYTF.

The gene calls are TRBV7-8 and TRBJ2-7; no reliable D call. This CDR3 region has 12 residues. Looked up from germline, CDR1 is SGHVS and CDR2 is FQNEAQ. The ends were cut back, 6 bases at V and 4 bases at J, with 10 bases in the middle. The CDR3 bases are TGTGCCAGCAGACGTCTAGGGTACGAGCAGTACTTC. It codes for CASRRLGYEQYF.

This clonotype was observed a few times. The gene calls are TRBV6-2 or TRBV6-3 and TRBJ2-7; D is undetermined. The CDR3 contains 15 residues. Trimming shortened V by 4 bases and J by 2 bases, and 15 bases separated the two germline ends. CDR1 is MNHEY and CDR2 is SVGEGT in the germline V gene. The CDR3 region is CASSSRDDIPYEQYV. CDR3 DNA: TGTGCCAGCAGTTCTAGAGACGACATCCCCTACGAGCAGTACGTC.

The rearrangement joins TRBV20-1 to TRBJ2-3; D uncertain. This CDR3 spans 14 amino acids. The ends were cut back, 4 bases at V and 2 bases at J, with 13 bases in the middle. The germline V gene has CDR1 DFQATT and CDR2 SNEGSKA (reference sequence). CDR3 protein: CSATPGSSTDTQYF. The CDR3 nucleotides are TGCAGTGCTACCCCGGGCTCTTCCACAGATACGCAGTATTTT.